Listed here are 3 T cell receptor beta chains from one sample, sequenced in a study of technical replicates of blood from a handful of donors. The table came from immunoSEQ multiplex PCR; TCRdb's copy has only in-frame clones and leaves some out. This table has about 98,000 clones, approximately 94% appearing once. Sequencing was done on a sample of T cells isolated from PBMCs. The receptors were gathered from a human donor in good health.

CDR3 nucleotides: TGCGCCAGCAGCCTTAATCGGGAGACCCAGTACTTC. It specifies CASSLNRETQYF. This chain links TRBV5-1 with TRBJ2-5; D gene ambiguous. The CDR3 covers 12 residues. The V and J ends lost 4 bases and 5 bases respectively, with 9 bases between them. Germline V CDR1 and CDR2: SGHRS, YFSETQ.

The J gene is TRBJ1-1, the V gene TRBV12-5; 8 nucleotides match TRBD1. This CDR3 has 16 amino acids. Unmatched junction bases numbered 4, after V lost 1 base and J lost 0 bases. Germline CDR1 LGHNT, CDR2 FRNRAP. The CDR3 is CASGLGGQAMNTEAFF. CDR3 coding DNA: TGTGCTAGTGGTTTGGGGGGACAGGCCATGAACACTGAAGCTTTCTTT.

The chain employs TRBV6-1 and TRBJ2-7; possible D gene TRBD2, 6 bases. Germline CDR1 MNHNS, CDR2 SASEGT. The CDR3 length is 14 residues. V was shortened by 5 bases and J by 3 bases, with 14 bases between the two germline ends. The CDR3 bases are TGTGCCAGCAGTTCCCGGGACTTCAACTACGAGCAGTACTTC. It encodes CASSSRDFNYEQYF.